This entry lists 17 T cell receptor beta chains sequenced from one sample in a study of T cell responses to AZD1222 COVID-19 vaccine (dated by TCRdb to the early 2020s). Receptor amplification or capture employed the immunoSEQ multiplex PCR assay. TCRdb took this table from immuneACCESS and kept in-frame rearrangements with V and J called. Such tables lack part of the clones; where checked against another copy, unresolved V genes explain under half of the gap, and the rest is unexplained. For this sample the table gives roughly 150,000 clones, of which roughly 88% were detected only once. The ten largest make up about 3.3% of the sample. The intended sense of this specimen's time point label: baseline before first vaccination. The sample's treatment or condition, from its label and the paper: meningococcal conjugate vaccine given as trial control. The sequencing used peripheral blood, collected on day 0 of MenACWY control vaccination. The source is an adult in good health.

This sequence joins TRBV13 and TRBJ2-5; 11 bases are shared with TRBD2. J was trimmed by 2 bases and V by 5 bases; bases with no gene match: 10. This CDR3 is built from 17 residues. Germline assignment: CDR1 PRHDT and CDR2 FYEKMQ (reference sequence). The chain's CDR3 is CASSPTSGTSGQETQYF. The CDR3 DNA reads TGTGCCAGCAGCCCTACCTCCGGGACTAGCGGACAAGAGACCCAGTACTTC. The whole variable domain, filled in from reference TRBV13 and TRBJ2-5, reads AAGVIQSPRHLIKEKRETATLKCYPIPRHDTVYWYQQGPGQDPQFLISFYEKMQSDKGSIPDRFSAQQFSDYHSELNMSSLELGDSALYFCASSPTSGTSGQETQYFGPGTRLLVL.

This CDR3 reads CASSQDEGAGETQYF. CDR3 DNA: TGCGCCAGCAGCCAAGATGAAGGGGCTGGCGAGACCCAGTACTTC. This chain links TRBV4-3 with TRBJ2-5; D may be TRBD1 (5 bases). V lost 0 bases and J 5 bases, leaving 13 bases between the germline ends. The germline gives CDR1 LGHNA, CDR2 YSLEER. The CDR3 contains 15 residues.

Only one count was recorded for this clone. The chain joins TRBV19 to TRBJ2-7; D not resolved. With 0 bases removed from V and 5 bases from J, the gap between germline ends came to 8 bases. The V gene's germline CDR1 is LNHDA and CDR2 SQIVND (reference sequence). The CDR3 length is 13 residues. The CDR3 is CASSIDWRHEQYF. The CDR3, as DNA: TGTGCCAGTAGTATAGACTGGCGACACGAGCAGTACTTC. Based on the CDR3 plus reference TRBV19 and TRBJ2-7, the full variable domain is DGGITQSPKYLFRKEGQNVTLSCEQNLNHDAMYWYRQDPGQGLRLIYYSQIVNDFQKGDIAEGYSVSREKKESFPLTVTSAQKNPTAFYLCASSIDWRHEQYFGPGTRLTVT.

The chain couples TRBV19 to TRBJ2-1, with a weak D call TRBD2 (6 bases). The V gene's germline CDR1 is LNHDA and CDR2 SQIVND (reference sequence). The CDR3 is 15 amino acids. Deletions cut 4 bases from V and 0 bases from J, with 10 bases between. As DNA, the CDR3 is TGTGCCAGTAGTACCAATAGCGGCTCCTACAATGAGCAGTTCTTC. Residues: CASSTNSGSYNEQFF.

The chain recombines TRBV6-5 with TRBJ1-1; the D gene is possibly TRBD1 (5 bases). The CDR3 is 14 amino acids. V was trimmed by 4 bases and J by 6 bases, leaving 15 bases between them. CDR1 MNHEY and CDR2 SVGAGI come from the germline V gene. CDR3 DNA sequence: TGTGCCAGCAGTTTATCCCGGGGGGACGCTGAAGCTTTCTTT. Its translation is CASSLSRGDAEAFF.

CDR3 sequence (DNA): TGTGCCAGCAGCTTTACCGGGATAAAGGGCGAGCAGTACTTC. Its translation is CASSFTGIKGEQYF. The V call is TRBV7-9, the J call TRBJ2-7, with D possibly matching TRBD2 (5 bases). The V gene lost 3 bases and the J gene lost 6 bases, with 15 bases spanning the gap. Germline V CDR1 and CDR2: SEHNR, FQNEAQ (reference sequence). The CDR3 sequence is 14 residues long.

The V gene is TRBV7-3, the J gene TRBJ2-1, with D maybe TRBD2 (7 bases). The germline V and J ends were trimmed by 2 bases and 6 bases, with 14 bases remaining between them. CDR3 length equals 15 residues. Looked up from germline, CDR1 is SGHTA and CDR2 is FQGTGA. For the CDR3, the DNA is TGTGCCAGCAGCTTATCTCGGGGGGCGTCCAATGAGCAGTTCTTC. Encoded protein: CASSLSRGASNEQFF. Drawing the rest from reference TRBV7-3 and TRBJ2-1, the complete variable domain is GAGVSQTPSNKVTEKGKYVELRCDPISGHTALYWYRQSLGQGPEFLIYFQGTGAADDSGLPNDRFFAVRPEGSVSTLKIQRTERGDSAVYLCASSLSRGASNEQFFGPGTRLTVL.

This chain joins TRBV18 and TRBJ2-5; a weak D match, TRBD2 (6 bases). The V end lost 6 bases, the J end lost 5 bases, and 22 bases lay between the germline ends. Per the germline V gene, CDR1 is KGHSH and CDR2 is LQKENI. The CDR3 totals 16 residues. The CDR3 here is CASSRGSRTSTETQYF. CDR3 sequence (DNA): TGTGCCAGCTCGCGGGGTAGCCGGACGAGCACGGAGACCCAGTACTTC.

The rearrangement links TRBV9 to TRBJ2-3; no reliable D call. V shed 4 bases and J shed 5 bases, with 8 bases lying between them. Looked up from germline, CDR1 is SGDLS and CDR2 is YYNGEE. This CDR3 is 12 amino acids long. The CDR3 is CASSLDGDTQYF. Written as DNA, the CDR3 is TGTGCCAGCAGCCTCGATGGAGATACGCAGTATTTT.

The count of this clone is one. The chain carries TRBV7-8 and TRBJ2-1; the D is unclear. The germline CDR1 and CDR2 sequences are SGHVS and FQNEAQ. The CDR3 sequence is 12 residues long. Between the trimmed V and J ends, which lost 2 bases and 7 bases, there was a span of 6 bases. The CDR3 DNA follows: TGTGCCAGCAGCTTACCCCTGAATGAGCAGTTCTTC. As protein: CASSLPLNEQFF.

This chain uses TRBV2 with TRBJ2-7; perhaps D is TRBD1 or TRBD2 (5 bases each). The CDR3 spans 14 residues. Deletions cut 3 bases from V and 2 bases from J, with 11 bases between. Germline CDR1 and CDR2: SNHLY and FYNNEI. This CDR3 is CASSEGVGPYEQYF. The DNA for the CDR3 is TGTGCCAGCAGTGAGGGGGTTGGTCCCTACGAGCAGTACTTC. Full variable domain (rest looked up from reference TRBV2 and TRBJ2-7): EPEVTQTPSHQVTQMGQEVILRCVPISNHLYFYWYRQILGQKVEFLVSFYNNEISEKSEIFDDQFSVERPDGSNFTLKIRSTKLEDSAMYFCASSEGVGPYEQYFGPGTRLTVT.

A remark on this clone: In the same sample, other DNA sequences code for this CDR3. This chain uses TRBV20-1 with TRBJ2-7, with D unclear. V was clipped by 2 bases and J by 4 bases, with 6 bases between them. Germline V gives CDR1 DFQATT, CDR2 SNEGSKA (reference sequence). The CDR3 has 11 residues. The CDR3 DNA follows: TGCAGTGCTAGACCCAGTTACGAGCAGTACTTC. It codes for CSARPSYEQYF.

The chain has TRBV19 and TRBJ2-1; D remains unclear. Germline lookup yields CDR1 LNHDA and CDR2 SQIVND (reference sequence). The V end lost 5 bases, the J end lost 4 bases, and 3 bases lay between the germline ends. The CDR3 loop spans 11 amino acids. Written as DNA, the CDR3 is TGTGCCAGTAGTGTTTACAATGAGCAGTTCTTC. Translating gives CASSVYNEQFF. Combining the CDR3 with reference TRBV19 and TRBJ2-1 gives the whole variable domain DGGITQSPKYLFRKEGQNVTLSCEQNLNHDAMYWYRQDPGQGLRLIYYSQIVNDFQKGDIAEGYSVSREKKESFPLTVTSAQKNPTAFYLCASSVYNEQFFGPGTRLTVL.

This clone was seen only a few times. V usage is TRBV24-1 and J usage is TRBJ2-1; either TRBD1 or TRBD2 may fit D (5 bases each). Germline V gives CDR1 KGHDR, CDR2 SFDVKD. Trimming left V 6 bases short and J 8 bases short, with 19 bases between. This CDR3 comprises 15 residues. The CDR3 loop reads CATSSGTTFVDEQFF. The CDR3 DNA follows: TGTGCCACCAGTTCCGGGACCACCTTCGTCGATGAGCAGTTCTTC.

CDR3 loop: CASSSGYSSTDTQYF. The CDR3 DNA is TGTGCCAGCAGCTCTGGATACTCTAGCACAGATACGCAGTATTTT. The rearrangement joins TRBV6-5 to TRBJ2-3, with unresolved D. The CDR3 is 15 amino acids. Trimming took off 6 bases at V and 0 bases at J, with 13 bases between the two ends. Per the germline V gene, CDR1 is MNHEY and CDR2 is SVGAGI.

V is TRBV29-1 and J is TRBJ1-2; possibly TRBD1 for D (5 bases). The CDR3 contains 12 residues. Germline CDR1 and CDR2: SQVTM and ANQGSEA. V gave up 4 bases and J gave up 5 bases, with 11 bases separating them. The CDR3 sequence is CSVGGREYGYTF. The CDR3 DNA follows: TGCAGCGTTGGTGGCAGGGAGTATGGCTACACCTTC.

The chain joins TRBV6-6 to TRBJ2-7, with D possibly being TRBD1 or TRBD2 (5 bases each). The CDR3 runs 16 residues. V dropped 5 bases and J dropped 5 bases, with 22 bases sitting between them. Germline-derived CDR1 and CDR2 are MNHNY and SVGAGI (reference sequence). CDR3 residues: CASSPPKGTLPHEQYF. The CDR3 bases are TGTGCCAGCAGTCCGCCAAAGGGGACCCTTCCTCACGAGCAGTACTTC.